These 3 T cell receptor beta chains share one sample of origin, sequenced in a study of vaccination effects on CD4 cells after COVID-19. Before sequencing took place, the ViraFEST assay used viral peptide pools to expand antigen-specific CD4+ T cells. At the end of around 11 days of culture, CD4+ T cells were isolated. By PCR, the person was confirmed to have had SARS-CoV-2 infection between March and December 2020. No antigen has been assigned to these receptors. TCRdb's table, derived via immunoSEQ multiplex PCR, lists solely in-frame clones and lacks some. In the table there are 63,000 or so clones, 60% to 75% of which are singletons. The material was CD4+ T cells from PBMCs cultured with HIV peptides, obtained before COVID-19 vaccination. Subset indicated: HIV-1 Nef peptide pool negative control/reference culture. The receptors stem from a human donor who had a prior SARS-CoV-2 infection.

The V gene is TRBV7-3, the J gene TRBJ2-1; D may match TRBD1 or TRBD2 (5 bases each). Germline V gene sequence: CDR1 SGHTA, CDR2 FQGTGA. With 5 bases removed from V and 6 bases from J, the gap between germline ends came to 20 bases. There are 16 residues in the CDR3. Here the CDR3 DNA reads TGTGCCAGCAGCCATAACCGGGACGGAAGAATCAATGAGCAGTTCTTC. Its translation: CASSHNRDGRINEQFF.

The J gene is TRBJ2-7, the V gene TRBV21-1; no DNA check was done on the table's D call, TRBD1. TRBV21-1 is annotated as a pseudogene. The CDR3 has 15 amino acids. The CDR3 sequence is CASSKTGTGGTEQYF. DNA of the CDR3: TGTGCCAGCAGCAAAACCGGGACAGGGGGCACAGAGCAGTACTTC.

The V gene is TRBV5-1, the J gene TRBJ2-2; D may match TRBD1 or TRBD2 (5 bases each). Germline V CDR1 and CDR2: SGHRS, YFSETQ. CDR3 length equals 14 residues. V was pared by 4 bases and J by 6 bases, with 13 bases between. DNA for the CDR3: TGCGCCAGCAGCCCACGACTGGGGGCCGGGGAGCTGTTTTTT. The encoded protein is CASSPRLGAGELFF.